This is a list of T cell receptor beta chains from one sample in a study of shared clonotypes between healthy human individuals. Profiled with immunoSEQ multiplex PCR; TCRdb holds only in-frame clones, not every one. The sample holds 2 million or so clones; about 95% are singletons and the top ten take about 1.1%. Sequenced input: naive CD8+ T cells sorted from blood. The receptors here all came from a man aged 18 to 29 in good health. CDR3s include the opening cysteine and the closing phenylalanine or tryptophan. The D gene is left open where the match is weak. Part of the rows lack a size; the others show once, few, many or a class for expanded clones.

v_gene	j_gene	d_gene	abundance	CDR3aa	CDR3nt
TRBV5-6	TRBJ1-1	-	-	CASSWLGGEAFF	TGTGCCAGCAGCTGGTTGGGTGGTGAAGCTTTCTTT
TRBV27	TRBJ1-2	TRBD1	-	CASSHGTGEPYGYTF	TGTGCCAGCAGTCACGGGACAGGGGAGCCCTATGGCTACACCTTC
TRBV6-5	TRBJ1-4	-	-	CASSYSLQMVIEKLFF	TGTGCCAGCAGTTACTCTCTTCAAATGGTTATCGAAAAACTGTTTTTT
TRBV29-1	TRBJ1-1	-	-	CSAGVLNTEAFF	TGCAGCGCCGGAGTATTAAACACTGAAGCTTTCTTT
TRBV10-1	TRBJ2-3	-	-	CASSEDREGGTDTQYF	TGCGCCAGCAGTGAAGACAGGGAGGGAGGCACAGATACGCAGTATTTT
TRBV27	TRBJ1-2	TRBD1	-	CASRFTGGLYGYTF	TGTGCCAGCCGATTTACAGGGGGCCTCTATGGCTACACCTTC
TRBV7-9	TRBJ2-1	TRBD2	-	CASSPSSGSLLDEQFF	TGTGCCAGCAGCCCGAGTAGCGGGAGTCTACTTGACGAGCAGTTCTTC
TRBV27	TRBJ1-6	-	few	CASSLGAAYNSPLHF	TGTGCCAGCAGTTTAGGGGCAGCTTATAATTCACCCCTCCACTTT
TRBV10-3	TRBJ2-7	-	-	CAIRIPSSGTTPSYEQYF	TGTGCCATCAGAATCCCGTCCTCCGGGACAACCCCCTCCTACGAGCAGTACTTC
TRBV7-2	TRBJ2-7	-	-	CASSLGPGVYEQYF	TGTGCCAGCAGCTTAGGACCGGGGGTCTACGAGCAGTACTTC
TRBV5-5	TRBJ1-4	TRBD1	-	CASSFGQATNEKLFF	TGTGCCAGCAGCTTCGGACAGGCAACTAATGAAAAACTGTTTTTT
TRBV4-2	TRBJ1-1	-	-	CASSQGLAMNTEAFF	TGTGCCAGCAGCCAAGGTTTAGCGATGAACACTGAAGCTTTCTTT
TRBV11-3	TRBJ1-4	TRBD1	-	CASSRPTGGGEKLFF	TGTGCCAGCAGCCGCCCGACAGGGGGAGGGGAAAAACTGTTTTTT
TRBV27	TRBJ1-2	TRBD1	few	CASSPTGGDGYTF	TGTGCCAGCAGTCCTACAGGGGGGGATGGCTACACCTTC
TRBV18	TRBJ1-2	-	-	CASSPDSEYGYTF	TGTGCCAGCTCACCAGACTCAGAGTATGGCTACACCTTC
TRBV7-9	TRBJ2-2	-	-	CAAAGPKIAGELFF	TGTGCCGCAGCAGGGCCCAAAATCGCCGGGGAGCTGTTTTTT
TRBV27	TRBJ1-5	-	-	CASSFDGPHQPQHF	TGTGCCAGCAGTTTCGACGGACCCCATCAGCCCCAGCATTTT
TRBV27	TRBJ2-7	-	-	CASSLSAETPYEQYF	TGTGCCAGCAGTTTATCGGCAGAGACCCCCTACGAGCAGTACTTC
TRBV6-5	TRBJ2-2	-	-	CASSYGETGELFF	TGTGCCAGCAGTTATGGGGAAACCGGGGAGCTGTTTTTT
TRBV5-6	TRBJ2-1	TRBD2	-	CASSFLAGGPRTEQFF	TGTGCCAGCAGCTTCCTAGCGGGAGGGCCACGGACTGAGCAGTTCTTC
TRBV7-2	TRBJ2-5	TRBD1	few	CASSLAGQGAETQYF	TGTGCCAGCAGCTTAGCCGGACAGGGGGCAGAGACCCAGTACTTC
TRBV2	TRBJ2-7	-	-	CASSHDVWGASYEQYF	TGTGCCAGCAGCCACGACGTGTGGGGCGCCTCCTACGAGCAGTACTTC
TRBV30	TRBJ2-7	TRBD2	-	CAWSVAGGSSYEQYF	TGTGCCTGGAGCGTAGCGGGGGGGAGCTCCTACGAGCAGTACTTC
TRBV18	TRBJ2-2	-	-	CASSQPRVPGELFF	TGTGCCAGCTCACAACCGAGGGTCCCCGGGGAGCTGTTTTTT
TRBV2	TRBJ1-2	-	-	CATRGILGYTF	TGTGCCACCCGGGGGATTCTCGGCTACACCTTC